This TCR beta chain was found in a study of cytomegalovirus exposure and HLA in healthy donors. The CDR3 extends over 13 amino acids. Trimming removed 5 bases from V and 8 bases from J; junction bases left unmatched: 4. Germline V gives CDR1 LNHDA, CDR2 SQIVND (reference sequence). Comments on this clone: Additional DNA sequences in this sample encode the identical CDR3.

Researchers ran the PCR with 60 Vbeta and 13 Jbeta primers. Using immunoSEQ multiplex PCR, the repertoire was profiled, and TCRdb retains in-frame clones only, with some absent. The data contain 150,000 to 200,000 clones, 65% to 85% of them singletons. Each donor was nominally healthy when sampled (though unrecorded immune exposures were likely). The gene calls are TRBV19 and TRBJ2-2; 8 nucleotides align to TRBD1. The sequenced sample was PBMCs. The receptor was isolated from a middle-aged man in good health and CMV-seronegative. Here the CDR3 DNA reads TGTGCCAGTAGTGTTACAGGGGGAGGGGAGCTGTTTTTT. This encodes CASSVTGGGELFF.